The present TCR beta chain was sequenced within a study of cytomegalovirus exposure and HLA in healthy donors. From the 120-subject validation cohort, which was separate from the roughly 710-subject first cohort, the donors were drawn. V was cut by 1 base and J by 0 bases, with 7 bases left in between. The CDR3 contains 16 residues. Germline V gene sequence: CDR1 LGHNA, CDR2 YSLEER. Method: immunoSEQ multiplex PCR; TCRdb's copy keeps in-frame clones and lacks some. The table includes some 83,000 clones, approximately 95% detected once. Source material: PBMCs. The chain links TRBV4-3 to TRBJ2-6; D is unclear. This TCR was sampled from a woman aged 18-29 years in good health and CMV-seronegative. The CDR3 reads CASSQVQFSGANVLTF. CDR3 DNA: TGCGCCAGCAGCCAAGTCCAGTTCTCTGGGGCCAACGTCCTGACTTTC.